This passage covers 22 T cell receptor beta chains from one sample sequenced in a study of T-cell memory formation after mild COVID-19. TCRdb called the 5' RACE reads again in MiXCR, with one record for every CDR3 protein. The sample includes hundreds of thousands of distinct CDR3 sequences, around 28% of them seen just once. Input material: PBMCs or a T cell subset sorted from them (not recorded which). These receptors were collected from an adult woman who had mild COVID-19 (a few samples of this study predate the infection). Cell type and time point are not known.

The gene calls are TRBV29-1 and TRBJ2-6; either TRBD1 or TRBD2 may supply D (5 bases each). CDR1 SQVTM and CDR2 ANQGSEA come from the germline V gene. The CDR3 is 12 residues long. The CDR3 protein is CAGSSGANVLTF. In DNA form, the CDR3 reads TGCGCAGGGAGCTCTGGGGCCAACGTCCTGACTTTC. The variable domain in full, with the rest retrieved from reference TRBV29-1 and TRBJ2-6, is SAVISQKPSRDICQRGTSLTIQCQVDSQVTMMFWYRQQPGQSLTLIATANQGSEATYESGFVIDKFPISRPNLTFSTLTVSNMSPEDSSIYLCAGSSGANVLTFGAGSRLTVL.

This clonotype was counted once. The J gene is TRBJ2-5, the V gene TRBV24-1, with 11 positions matching TRBD1. The CDR3 is 17 residues long. Germline values: CDR1 KGHDR, CDR2 SFDVKD. Germline trimming cut 6 bases from V and 5 bases from J; bases unmatched to any gene: 13. CDR3 sequence reads: CATSTTRDRGFGETQYF. CDR3 sequence (DNA): TGTGCCACCAGTACCACCCGGGACAGGGGGTTCGGGGAGACCCAGTACTTC.

This clonotype turned up a few times. The chain employs TRBV5-1 and TRBJ1-1; 8 positions match TRBD1. The CDR3 is 16 residues long. Germline trimming cut 7 bases from V and 5 bases from J; bases unmatched to any gene: 16. Germline V gene sequence: CDR1 SGHRS, CDR2 YFSETQ. The CDR3 loop is CASGLLGTGDGTEAFF. For the CDR3, the DNA is TGCGCCAGCGGCCTACTTGGGACAGGAGATGGGACTGAAGCTTTCTTT.

CDR3 in amino acids: CASSFGAEQFF. CDR3 DNA sequence: TGTGCCAGCAGCTTTGGAGCGGAGCAGTTCTTC. The rearrangement joins TRBV5-4 to TRBJ2-1, with D unresolved. Trimming took 2 bases from V and 10 from J, leaving 7 bases between them. This CDR3 has 11 amino acids. CDR1 and CDR2 from the germline V gene are SGHNT and YYREEE (reference sequence).

This rearrangement joins TRBV7-2 to TRBJ1-2; tentatively, D is TRBD1 (6 bases). The V end lost 0 bases, the J end lost 7 bases, and 15 bases lay between the germline ends. The germline V gene encodes CDR1 SGHTA and CDR2 FQGNSA. The CDR3 spans 15 residues. For the CDR3, the DNA is TGTGCCAGCAGCTTAGCGTCGGGGGCGGCTAGTGGCTACACCTTC. Encoded protein: CASSLASGAASGYTF.

There are a few counts of this clonotype. The V and J genes are TRBV6-5 and TRBJ2-2; TRBD1 or TRBD2 may be the D gene (5 bases each). The CDR3 runs 14 residues. The germline V gene has CDR1 MNHEY and CDR2 SVGAGI. Deletions cut 2 bases from V and 7 bases from J, with 11 bases between. The CDR3 bases are TGTGCCAGCAGTTACCGGGGCCTCCTCGGGGAGCTGTTTTTT. Translated, it gives CASSYRGLLGELFF.

This clonotype has more than one count but fewer than ten. This chain joins TRBV3-1 and TRBJ2-1; 11 positions agree with TRBD2. From germline, CDR1 is LGHDT and CDR2 YNNKEL (reference sequence). The CDR3 extends over 14 amino acids. Trimming cost V 5 bases and J 12 bases; bases outside gene matches: 9. The CDR3, as DNA: TGTGCCAGCAGCACGGGACTAGCGGACTTCGTGCAGTTCTTC. Protein: CASSTGLADFVQFF.

The gene calls are TRBV6-2 or TRBV6-3 and TRBJ1-1; 7 positions match TRBD1. J was trimmed by 6 bases and V by 5 bases; bases with no gene match: 9. The CDR3 is 14 amino acids. In germline, CDR1 is MNHEY, CDR2 SVGEGT. The CDR3 is CASSVTGQASEAFF. The DNA of the CDR3 is TGTGCCAGCAGTGTCACCGGACAGGCTTCTGAAGCTTTCTTT.

This chain connects TRBV7-2 to TRBJ2-1; D may be TRBD2 (6 bases). Germline V gene data show CDR1 as SGHTA and CDR2 as FQGNSA. V was shortened by 3 bases and J by 10 bases, with 19 bases between the two germline ends. The CDR3 is 15 residues long. The CDR3 spells CASSFLRTIPVEQFF. The CDR3, as DNA: TGTGCCAGCAGCTTTTTGAGGACTATACCCGTAGAGCAGTTCTTC.

This clonotype was counted once. The chain links TRBV20-1 to TRBJ2-1; 9 bases agree with TRBD2. Germline V CDR1 and CDR2: DFQATT, SNEGSKA (reference sequence). The length of the CDR3 is 16 residues. Trimming removed 4 bases from V and 8 bases from J; junction bases left unmatched: 15. CDR3 protein: CSAKSQSGLAYHEQFF. The CDR3 DNA sequence: TGCAGTGCTAAAAGTCAATCGGGACTAGCATACCATGAGCAGTTCTTC.

The chain employs TRBV30 and TRBJ1-5, with unresolved D. The CDR3 loop spans 13 amino acids. CDR1 and CDR2 from the germline V gene are GTSNPN and SVGIG (reference sequence). Trimming stripped 0 bases from V and 7 bases from J, with 10 bases between. The CDR3: CAWSVERSQPQHF. The CDR3 DNA is TGTGCCTGGAGTGTAGAGCGCAGCCAGCCCCAGCATTTT.

V is TRBV6-6 and J is TRBJ2-7; 8 bases are a match to TRBD1. Germline CDR1 and CDR2: MNHNY and SVGAGI (reference sequence). The CDR3 runs 14 residues. The V and J ends lost 4 bases and 7 bases, in that order; junction bases with no gene match: 9. For the CDR3, the DNA is TGTGCCAGCAGTTTAGGACAGGGAGCGGGTGAGCAGTACTTC. It is translated as CASSLGQGAGEQYF.

This chain links TRBV20-1 with TRBJ1-5, with D possibly being TRBD1 (5 bases). Trimming took off 3 bases at V and 9 bases at J, with 12 bases between the two ends. Germline values: CDR1 DFQATT, CDR2 SNEGSKA (reference sequence). The CDR3 length is 12 residues. Written as DNA, the CDR3 is TGCAGTGCTAGTATAGGGACGGGGCCCCAGCATTTT. Amino acids: CSASIGTGPQHF.

At least ten counts were recorded for this clonotype. The genes are TRBV7-9 and TRBJ2-3; D may be TRBD1 or TRBD2 (5 bases each). Germline lookup yields CDR1 SEHNR and CDR2 FQNEAQ (reference sequence). V shed 5 bases and J shed 1 base, with 10 bases lying between them. This CDR3 contains 14 residues. In DNA form, the CDR3 reads TGTGCCAGCAGCCCCCAGGGACGCACAGATACGCAGTATTTT. Encoded protein: CASSPQGRTDTQYF.

This sequence joins TRBV6-5 and TRBJ1-1; 11 bases match TRBD1. With 0 bases clipped from V and 2 bases from J, the junction kept 8 bases outside the gene matches. Germline lookup yields CDR1 MNHEY and CDR2 SVGAGI. The CDR3 consists of 18 residues. The CDR3: CASSYSGTGGALNTEAFF. In DNA, the CDR3 is TGTGCCAGCAGTTACTCGGGGACAGGGGGAGCTTTAAACACTGAAGCTTTCTTT.

This clonotype occurred a few times. V is TRBV7-2 and J is TRBJ2-1, with D possibly TRBD2 on 7 matching bases. This CDR3 region has 15 residues. The germline CDR1 and CDR2 sequences are SGHTA and FQGNSA. Deletions cut 0 bases from V and 6 bases from J, with 12 bases between. This CDR3 reads CASSLAGASGNEQFF. The CDR3 DNA sequence: TGTGCCAGCAGCTTAGCGGGGGCTAGCGGCAATGAGCAGTTCTTC.

The chain employs TRBV15 and TRBJ2-7, with D maybe TRBD1 (6 bases). The CDR3 is 13 amino acids. The V end lost 8 bases, the J end lost 3 bases, and 14 bases lay between the germline ends. Germline CDR1 and CDR2: LNHNV and YYDKDF (reference sequence). The CDR3 sequence: CATADSLYYEQYF. In nucleotides, the CDR3 is TGTGCCACCGCGGACAGCCTATACTACGAGCAGTACTTC.

The chain is built from TRBV13 and TRBJ1-1, with 10 bases identical to TRBD1. The germline V gene has CDR1 PRHDT and CDR2 FYEKMQ (reference sequence). The CDR3 spans 14 residues. After removal of 5 bases from V and 6 bases from J, the junction contained 6 bases not matched to a gene. CDR3 protein: CASSHRDRGPEAFF. The DNA for the CDR3 is TGTGCCAGCAGCCACCGGGACAGGGGACCTGAAGCTTTCTTT.

The chain is built from TRBV24-1 and TRBJ2-3; D possibly uses TRBD1 or TRBD2 (5 bases each). V was trimmed by 4 bases and J by 4 bases, leaving 23 bases between them. The CDR3 extends over 18 amino acids. Germline V gene lookup returns CDR1 KGHDR and CDR2 SFDVKD. The DNA of the CDR3 is TGTGCCACCAGTGACCCAATCTGGACACTAGGTTTTCCAGATACGCAGTATTTT. Translating it yields CATSDPIWTLGFPDTQYF.

The chain carries TRBV15 and TRBJ2-2; possible D gene TRBD1, 6 bases. This CDR3 is built from 17 residues. V lost 3 bases to trimming and J lost 2 bases, with 16 bases between them. Germline values: CDR1 LNHNV, CDR2 YYDKDF (reference sequence). This chain's CDR3 is CATSRKGGILNTGELFF. As DNA, the CDR3 is TGTGCCACCAGCAGGAAAGGGGGAATCCTTAACACCGGGGAGCTGTTTTTT.

This clonotype was observed many times. This rearrangement joins TRBV6-5 to TRBJ2-3, with 7 positions matching TRBD1. Germline V gene data show CDR1 as MNHEY and CDR2 as SVGAGI. The CDR3 covers 15 residues. V shed 2 bases and J 1 base; nucleotides not matched to a gene: 3. The CDR3 is CASSYGTARTDTQYF. Here the CDR3 DNA reads TGTGCCAGCAGTTACGGGACAGCCCGCACAGATACGCAGTATTTT.

This clonotype was seen a single time. The CDR3 region has the DNA TGTGCCAGCAGTCGGGACAGGGTAGTGACAGATACGCAGTATTTT. It encodes CASSRDRVVTDTQYF. This rearrangement joins TRBV2 to TRBJ2-3; TRBD1 aligns across 9 bases. The CDR3 spans 15 residues. V shed 5 bases, J shed 3 bases, and the junction held 6 bases outside the gene matches. Germline V CDR1 and CDR2: SNHLY, FYNNEI.